A single sample is the source of the 11 T cell receptor beta chains below, sequenced in a study of identifying expanded T cells in peripheral blood. The method was immunoSEQ multiplex PCR; TCRdb's version includes in-frame clones alone and lacks a portion of them. The sample shows some 100,000 clones, around 90% of them seen only once. The sequenced sample consisted of blood. The receptors derive from a person aged 18-69 years in good health.

This clone was counted once. This CDR3 reads CASSLVRGGPPYTSTDTQYF. CDR3 DNA: TGTGCCAGCAGCTTAGTGAGGGGGGGGCCTCCCTATACTAGCACAGATACGCAGTATTTT. The chain combines TRBV11-3 with TRBJ2-3; TRBD2 might be the D (7 bases). The CDR3 totals 20 residues. CDR1 and CDR2 (germline): SGHNT, YENEEA. V shed 1 base and J shed 0 bases, with 23 bases lying between them.

The chain combines TRBV12-2 with TRBJ2-7; TRBD1, the D gene given by the table, was not confirmed from the DNA. TRBV12-2 is marked as a pseudogene. CDR3 length: 17 amino acids. The CDR3 here is CASQSPGGAPGPYEQYF. In nucleotides, the CDR3 is TGTGCAAGTCAGAGCCCAGGGGGCGCCCCGGGACCTTACGAGCAGTACTTC.

Here the CDR3 reads CASSLGQGATGYTF. The CDR3 DNA is TGTGCCAGCAGCTTAGGGCAGGGGGCGACCGGCTACACCTTC. The gene calls are TRBV5-4 and TRBJ1-2; 8 bases are shared with TRBD1. There are 14 residues in the CDR3. Germline V gene data show CDR1 as SGHNT and CDR2 as YYREEE (reference sequence). V gave up 2 bases and J gave up 8 bases; unmatched junction bases: 8.

In regard to this clone: Different DNA sequences within this sample yield the same CDR3. The CDR3: CASSSGQVETQYF. The CDR3 DNA sequence: TGCGCCAGCAGCTCGGGACAGGTGGAGACCCAGTACTTC. The chain employs TRBV5-1 and TRBJ2-5, with 8 bases that match TRBD1. The CDR3 runs 13 residues. Germline CDR1 and CDR2: SGHRS and YFSETQ. The trim removed 3 bases at V and 5 bases at J, leaving 3 bases unmatched. Full variable domain (rest looked up from reference TRBV5-1 and TRBJ2-5): KAGVTQTPRYLIKTRGQQVTLSCSPISGHRSVSWYQQTPGQGLQFLFEYFSETQRNKGNFPGRFSGRQFSNSRSEMNVSTLELGDSALYLCASSSGQVETQYFGPGTRLLVL.

The chain recombines TRBV13 with TRBJ2-7; the match to TRBD1 covers 9 bases. V lost 0 bases to trimming and J lost 6 bases; unmatched junction nucleotides: 12. The CDR3 extends over 17 amino acids. Germline V CDR1 and CDR2: PRHDT, FYEKMQ (reference sequence). The CDR3 nucleotides read TGTGCCAGCAGCTTAGGTCGCGCCGGGACAGGGAGTTCCGAGCAGTACTTC. This codes for CASSLGRAGTGSSEQYF. Full variable domain (rest looked up from reference TRBV13 and TRBJ2-7): AAGVIQSPRHLIKEKRETATLKCYPIPRHDTVYWYQQGPGQDPQFLISFYEKMQSDKGSIPDRFSAQQFSDYHSELNMSSLELGDSALYFCASSLGRAGTGSSEQYFGPGTRLTVT.

V and J are TRBV25-1 and TRBJ2-7, with D tentatively TRBD2 (7 bases). CDR3 length: 11 residues. Trimming removed 2 bases from V and 10 bases from J, with 9 bases in between. Germline V gives CDR1 MGHDK, CDR2 SYGVNS. DNA of the CDR3: TGTGCCAGCAGTGAAGGGGGGGCCCAGTACTTC. This encodes CASSEGGAQYF.

The genes are TRBV28 and TRBJ1-2, with a possible D match to TRBD1 (5 bases). Germline-derived CDR1 and CDR2 are MDHEN and SYDVKM. The CDR3 is 16 amino acids. The V gene lost 3 bases and the J gene lost 3 bases, with 17 bases spanning the gap. CDR3 DNA: TGTGCCAGCAGTTTCGGCAGGGCCTCCTCCGACTATGGCTACACCTTC. This translates into CASSFGRASSDYGYTF.

The chain has TRBV12-5 and TRBJ1-3; D not certain. The CDR3 has 14 residues. The V end was cut by 5 bases, the J end by 1 base, with 9 bases between. The germline V gene has CDR1 LGHNT and CDR2 FRNRAP. The CDR3 bases are TGTGCTAGTGGTACCCCGGGGTCTGGAAACACCATATATTTT. Encoded protein: CASGTPGSGNTIYF.

The chain couples TRBV6-5 to TRBJ2-7; D not certain. This CDR3 has 12 residues. Germline CDR1 MNHEY, CDR2 SVGAGI. The V gene lost 5 bases and the J gene lost 3 bases, with 8 bases spanning the gap. The DNA for the CDR3 is TGTGCCAGCAGTCCCTTATTCTACGAGCAGTACTTC. Its protein product is CASSPLFYEQYF.

The chain joins TRBV18 to TRBJ1-3; D unresolved. The CDR3 totals 14 residues. Deletions cut 5 bases from V and 2 bases from J, with 10 bases between. CDR1 and CDR2 from the germline V gene are KGHSH and LQKENI. For the CDR3, the DNA is TGTGCCAGCTCAACATGGCAGGCTGGAAACACCATATATTTT. It encodes CASSTWQAGNTIYF.

J is TRBJ2-7 and V is TRBV13; 7 nucleotides line up with TRBD1. Trimming cost V 5 bases and J 6 bases; bases outside gene matches: 10. Germline CDR1 is PRHDT and CDR2 is FYEKMQ (reference sequence). This CDR3 spans 14 amino acids. The CDR3 reads CASSGDRDSGEQYF. As DNA, the CDR3 is TGTGCCAGCAGCGGAGACAGGGATTCTGGCGAGCAGTACTTC.